This T cell receptor (beta chain) was sequenced for a study of T cells in Graves' hyperthyroidism and ophthalmopathy. The CDR3 is 15 amino acids. Trimming shortened V by 3 bases and J by 4 bases, and 18 bases separated the two germline ends. From germline, CDR1 is DFQATT and CDR2 SNEGSKA (reference sequence). This clonotype was counted at least ten times. Amplified regions were TCR beta CDR3 sequences from RNA transcripts. HTBI primers were employed in a first-round RT-PCR of the TCR CDR3. TCRdb fed the multiplex PCR reads into MiXCR, producing one record per CDR3 protein. The data show about 350,000 distinct CDR3 sequences, 11% to 15% seen once.

Material for sequencing was blood. This chain joins TRBV20-1 and TRBJ1-2; the D gene is possibly TRBD1 (5 bases). The receptor was derived from a woman aged 25 to 45 with Graves' hyperthyroidism. The CDR3 region has the DNA TGCAGTGCTAGGATGGCAGGGCGGCAATCCTATGGCTACACCTTC. Amino acids: CSARMAGRQSYGYTF.